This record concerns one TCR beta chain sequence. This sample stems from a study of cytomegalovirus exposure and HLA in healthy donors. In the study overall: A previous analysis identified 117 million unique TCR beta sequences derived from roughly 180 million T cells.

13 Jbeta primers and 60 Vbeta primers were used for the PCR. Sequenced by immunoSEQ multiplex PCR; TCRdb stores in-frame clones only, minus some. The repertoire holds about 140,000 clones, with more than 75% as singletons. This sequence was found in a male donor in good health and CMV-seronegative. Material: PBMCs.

The CDR3, as DNA: TGCAGCGTGGAAACAGGGGCCGAAGAGACCCAGTACTTC. Its protein is CSVETGAEETQYF. The V gene is TRBV29-1, the J gene TRBJ2-5; 7 bases are shared with TRBD1. The CDR3 has 13 residues. Germline CDR1 reads SQVTM; CDR2 reads ANQGSEA. Trimming at V came to 6 bases and at J to 3 bases, leaving 7 bases not matched to a gene. The entire variable domain, with the rest obtained from reference TRBV29-1 and TRBJ2-5, is as follows: SAVISQKPSRDICQRGTSLTIQCQVDSQVTMMFWYRQQPGQSLTLIATANQGSEATYESGFVIDKFPISRPNLTFSTLTVSNMSPEDSSIYLCSVETGAEETQYFGPGTRLLVL.